This TCR beta chain was identified during a study of human T cells and chemical hapten exposure. This CDR3 comprises 13 residues. Germline loops: CDR1 MNHNY, CDR2 SVGAGI (reference sequence). Trimming took 6 bases from V and 6 from J; bases not matched to a gene: 5. Time point indicated: patch test 2, 6 weeks after DPC sensitization. Treatment indicated: therapeutic diphenylcyclopropenone sensitization with weekly scalp DPC. Alopecia patients between 18 and 70 years old and suitable for DPC were used as donors. One entry per CDR3 protein, called by TCRdb with MiXCR from the RACE reads. This sample has under 450,000 distinct CDR3 sequences, with around 6% found just once.

This TCR came from a woman between 18 and 30 years old with alopecia areata. Some clones in this sample may be carry-over from other donors' samples. Sequencing used whole blood, obtained in connection with sensitization to the hapten diphenylcyclopropenone (DPC). The rearrangement links TRBV6-6 to TRBJ1-5, with 7 bases lining up with TRBD1. CDR3 sequence reads: CASRKGAGQPQHF. The CDR3 DNA reads TGTGCCAGCAGGAAGGGGGCGGGTCAGCCCCAGCATTTT.